This TCR beta chain was obtained from a study of human T cells and chemical hapten exposure. The time point was: patch test 2, 6 weeks after DPC sensitization. The treatment: therapeutic diphenylcyclopropenone sensitization with weekly scalp DPC. Prior to each patch test being applied, blood was drawn. TCRdb passed the RACE reads through MiXCR, listing each CDR3 protein once. The top ten hold 6.8% of the sample, which has about 69,000 distinct CDR3 sequences, over 9% seen once. The ends were cut back, 0 bases at V and 2 bases at J, with 6 bases in the middle. Germline-derived CDR1 and CDR2 are SGHRS and YFSETQ. The CDR3 runs to 13 residues.

The sequenced sample was whole blood, obtained in connection with sensitization to the hapten diphenylcyclopropenone (DPC). This receptor was identified in a woman between 50 and 59 years old with alopecia areata. Some clones in this sample may be carry-over from other donors' samples. V and J are TRBV5-1 and TRBJ2-7; D gene uncertain. The CDR3 reads CASSLGEPYEQYF. CDR3 sequence (DNA): TGCGCCAGCAGCTTGGGCGAGCCCTACGAGCAGTACTTC. The entire variable domain, with the rest obtained from reference TRBV5-1 and TRBJ2-7, is as follows: KAGVTQTPRYLIKTRGQQVTLSCSPISGHRSVSWYQQTPGQGLQFLFEYFSETQRNKGNFPGRFSGRQFSNSRSEMNVSTLELGDSALYLCASSLGEPYEQYFGPGTRLTVT.